This passage covers 30 T cell receptor beta chains from one sample sequenced in a study of blood T cell repertoires in COVID-19. Data came from immunoSEQ multiplex PCR; TCRdb stores just in-frame clones and leaves some out. Here the sample spans a few hundred thousand clones, approximately 84% being singletons. Material: PBMCs or T cells enriched from blood (not recorded which). The receptors originated from a middle-aged man who had recovered from COVID-19.

This clone was seen just once. The V gene is TRBV5-1, the J gene TRBJ2-3; TRBD2 is a possible D gene (5 bases). Germline CDR1 reads SGHRS; CDR2 reads YFSETQ. The CDR3 has 13 residues. The ends were cut back, 4 bases at V and 5 bases at J, with 11 bases in the middle. In nucleotides, the CDR3 is TGCGCCAGCAGCGGAGGATACCAAGATACGCAGTATTTT. The encoded protein is CASSGGYQDTQYF.

The J gene is TRBJ1-2, the V gene TRBV5-6, with D hard to call. CDR3 length equals 11 residues. Looked up from germline, CDR1 is SGHDT and CDR2 is YYEEEE. V gave up 3 bases and J gave up 6 bases, with 6 bases separating them. Here the CDR3 DNA reads TGTGCCAGCAGCTCCTATGATGGCTACACCTTC. Translation gives CASSSYDGYTF.

In its sample, this clone was seen many times. The chain joins TRBV5-4 to TRBJ1-3, with D unclear. The V gene's germline CDR1 is SGHNT and CDR2 YYREEE (reference sequence). The CDR3 runs to 14 residues. V was trimmed by 0 bases and J by 9 bases, leaving 13 bases between them. Written as DNA, the CDR3 is TGTGCCAGCAGCTTGGGACGGAGCGAAAGCACCATATATTTT. This translates into CASSLGRSESTIYF.

The chain uses TRBV6-5 and TRBJ2-3; 8 bases match TRBD1. This CDR3 has 14 amino acids. V was pared by 6 bases and J by 6 bases, with 8 bases of the junction left unmatched. Germline V gene data show CDR1 as MNHEY and CDR2 as SVGAGI. CDR3 region: CASRGGQGVDTQYF. As DNA, the CDR3 is TGTGCCAGCAGAGGCGGACAGGGTGTGGATACGCAGTATTTT.

The V gene is TRBV18, the J gene TRBJ2-5, with 7 bases that match TRBD1. Germline trimming cut 2 bases from V and 5 bases from J; bases unmatched to any gene: 5. Germline V gene lookup returns CDR1 KGHSH and CDR2 LQKENI. This CDR3 spans 14 amino acids. The CDR3, as DNA: TGTGCCAGCTCACCAATCGGACAGGTGGAGACCCAGTACTTC. Its translation is CASSPIGQVETQYF.

The genes are TRBV21-1 and TRBJ2-2; the D call in the table, TRBD2, was not verified against the DNA. TRBV21-1 is designated a pseudogene. The CDR3 length is 16 residues. The CDR3 protein is CASSHPRPANTGELFF. The CDR3, as DNA: TGTGCCAGCAGCCATCCTAGGCCGGCGAACACCGGGGAGCTGTTTTTT.

V and J are TRBV7-6 and TRBJ2-4; D might be TRBD2 (5 bases). The CDR3 is made up of 15 amino acids. Germline V CDR1 and CDR2: SGHVS, FNYEAQ. Trimming pared 0 bases from V and 1 base from J, leaving 7 bases between. The CDR3 nucleotides read TGTGCCAGCAGCTTAGCCCCGGGGGCCAAAAACATTCAGTACTTC. Translation: CASSLAPGAKNIQYF.

This clone was counted a few times. V is TRBV12-5 and J is TRBJ1-1, with D maybe TRBD1 (5 bases). CDR3 length equals 13 residues. Trimming pared 1 base from V and 6 bases from J, leaving 9 bases between. CDR1 is LGHNT and CDR2 is FRNRAP in the germline V gene. DNA for the CDR3: TGTGCTAGTGGTTTGGGGCCAGGGTCTGAAGCTTTCTTT. As protein: CASGLGPGSEAFF.

The genes are TRBV24-1 and TRBJ2-5, with D possibly being TRBD1 (5 bases). The CDR3 sequence is 16 residues long. Looked up from germline, CDR1 is KGHDR and CDR2 is SFDVKD. V was trimmed by 4 bases and J by 0 bases, leaving 14 bases between them. The CDR3 nucleotides are TGTGCCACCAGTGAAACAGGCGCCGGCCACCAAGAGACCCAGTACTTC. Encoded protein: CATSETGAGHQETQYF.

This chain uses TRBV28 with TRBJ1-1; D remains ambiguous. Per the germline V gene, CDR1 is MDHEN and CDR2 is SYDVKM. The ends were cut back, 1 base at V and 1 base at J, with 13 bases in the middle. The CDR3 has 16 amino acids. CDR3 region: CASSLYEWAPNTEAFF. The CDR3, as DNA: TGTGCCAGCAGTTTATACGAGTGGGCCCCGAACACTGAAGCTTTCTTT.

The chain joins TRBV5-4 to TRBJ2-5; TRBD2 agrees at 9 bases. The ends lost 6 bases at V and 6 bases at J; junction bases unmatched: 12. CDR1 and CDR2 from the germline V gene are SGHNT and YYREEE (reference sequence). CDR3 length: 15 amino acids. For the CDR3, the DNA is TGTGCCAGCACCTCCACCGGCGGGAGGGCCAAGACCCAGTACTTC. Protein sequence: CASTSTGGRAKTQYF.

This clone appeared a few times. The chain is built from TRBV9 and TRBJ1-1; D is unresolved. V lost 0 bases and J 4 bases, leaving 7 bases between the germline ends. The CDR3 runs 13 residues. The germline CDR1 and CDR2 sequences are SGDLS and YYNGEE. CDR3 residues: CASSVASFTEAFF. DNA of the CDR3: TGTGCCAGCAGCGTAGCTTCGTTCACTGAAGCTTTCTTT.

CDR3 nucleotide sequence: TGTGCCAGCTCGGACCGGGACATAAGCCAAGAGACCCAGTACTTC. It translates to CASSDRDISQETQYF. This chain uses TRBV18 with TRBJ2-5; TRBD1 is a possible D gene (6 bases). Germline loops: CDR1 KGHSH, CDR2 LQKENI. The CDR3 totals 15 residues. V lost 6 bases to trimming and J lost 1 base, with 15 bases between them.

J is TRBJ1-1 and V is TRBV4-1; possibly TRBD1 for D (5 bases). CDR1 and CDR2 (germline): MGHRA, YSYEKL. Deletions cut 4 bases from V and 4 bases from J, with 13 bases between. The CDR3 loop spans 14 amino acids. CDR3 sequence: CASSREGASTEAFF. DNA of the CDR3: TGCGCCAGCAGCCGGGAAGGGGCGTCCACTGAAGCTTTCTTT.

The V call is TRBV9, the J call TRBJ1-6; no definite D call. Trimming left V 0 bases short and J 6 bases short, with 4 bases between. The CDR3 contains 13 residues. CDR1 and CDR2 from the germline V gene are SGDLS and YYNGEE. The CDR3 coding sequence is TGTGCCAGCAGCGTAGCGAGTAATTCACCCCTCCACTTT. Translating gives CASSVASNSPLHF.

The chain combines TRBV6-5 with TRBJ1-5; 7 nucleotides align to TRBD1. V lost 6 bases, J lost 1 base, and 0 bases stayed unmatched. The germline V gene encodes CDR1 MNHEY and CDR2 SVGAGI. The CDR3 consists of 13 residues. The CDR3 is CASRQGSNQPQHF. DNA of the CDR3: TGTGCCAGCAGACAGGGGAGCAATCAGCCCCAGCATTTT.

The J gene is TRBJ1-6, the V gene TRBV2, with D uncertain. This CDR3 contains 15 residues. Germline V gives CDR1 SNHLY, CDR2 FYNNEI. With 3 bases removed from V and 7 bases from J, the gap between germline ends came to 13 bases. Here the CDR3 reads CASSDRRAINSPLHF. The DNA for the CDR3 is TGTGCCAGCAGTGACCGGCGGGCTATCAATTCACCCCTCCACTTT.

J is TRBJ2-2 and V is TRBV5-4; weak D call: TRBD2 (6 bases). Germline V gene data show CDR1 as SGHNT and CDR2 as YYREEE (reference sequence). Trimming removed 2 bases at V and 3 bases at J, with 17 bases between. The CDR3 consists of 17 residues. In DNA form, the CDR3 reads TGTGCCAGCAGCTTCCCCCCCCCAGGCGGGGACACCGGGGAGCTGTTTTTT. It encodes CASSFPPPGGDTGELFF.

V usage is TRBV7-3 and J usage is TRBJ2-2; 7 positions agree with TRBD1. V lost 4 bases to trimming and J lost 4 bases; unmatched junction nucleotides: 3. Germline-derived CDR1 and CDR2 are SGHTA and FQGTGA. The CDR3 covers 14 residues. The CDR3, as DNA: TGTGCCAGCAGCTCGGGACAGCCCACCGGGGAGCTGTTTTTT. It translates to CASSSGQPTGELFF. Filled out from reference TRBV7-3 and TRBJ2-2, the complete variable domain reads GAGVSQTPSNKVTEKGKYVELRCDPISGHTALYWYRQSLGQGPEFLIYFQGTGAADDSGLPNDRFFAVRPEGSVSTLKIQRTERGDSAVYLCASSSGQPTGELFFGEGSRLTVL.

This rearrangement joins TRBV27 to TRBJ2-7, with 8 nucleotides matching TRBD1. CDR1 is MNHEY, CDR2 SMNVEV, per germline (reference sequence). Germline trimming cut 6 bases from V and 4 bases from J; bases unmatched to any gene: 11. CDR3 length equals 15 residues. CDR3 amino acids: CASSAAGTGYYEQYF. The DNA of the CDR3 is TGTGCCAGCAGCGCAGCCGGGACAGGTTATTACGAGCAGTACTTC.

For the CDR3, the DNA is TGTGCCAGTAGTTTCCGACAGGGGGGGAACACTGAAGCTTTCTTT. Translation gives CASSFRQGGNTEAFF. The chain links TRBV19 to TRBJ1-1; TRBD1 matches at 9 bases. The germline gives CDR1 LNHDA, CDR2 SQIVND (reference sequence). The CDR3 runs 15 residues. The V gene end was trimmed by 5 bases and the J gene end by 1 base; junction bases not matched to a gene: 5.

This chain joins TRBV10-2 and TRBJ2-3, with a weak D call TRBD1 (5 bases). V lost 8 bases to trimming and J lost 4 bases, with 16 bases between them. The CDR3 totals 14 residues. Germline assignment: CDR1 WSHSY and CDR2 SAAADI. The CDR3 nucleotides read TGCGCCAGCCAATGGGGCTCCGGAGCAGATACGCAGTATTTT. Amino acid sequence: CASQWGSGADTQYF.

The chain carries TRBV5-1 and TRBJ1-1; 8 bases line up with TRBD1. The CDR3 extends over 16 amino acids. Germline V CDR1 and CDR2: SGHRS, YFSETQ. V was pared by 2 bases and J by 0 bases, with 6 bases of the junction left unmatched. The CDR3 DNA reads as TGCGCCAGCAGCTTTACCTGGACAGGGATGAACACTGAAGCTTTCTTT. It encodes CASSFTWTGMNTEAFF.

This chain joins TRBV11-2 and TRBJ1-6, with 7 nucleotides matching TRBD1. With V trimmed by 5 bases and J by 0 bases, 7 bases remained unmatched. The germline gives CDR1 SGHAT, CDR2 FQNNGV. The CDR3 consists of 17 residues. The CDR3 spells CASSATGLGSYNSPLHF. In DNA, the CDR3 is TGTGCCAGCAGCGCGACAGGGTTGGGCTCCTATAATTCACCCCTCCACTTT. Full variable domain (remainder filled in from reference TRBV11-2 and TRBJ1-6): EAGVAQSPRYKIIEKRQSVAFWCNPISGHATLYWYQQILGQGPKLLIQFQNNGVVDDSQLPKDRFSAERLKGVDSTLKIQPAKLEDSAVYLCASSATGLGSYNSPLHFGNGTRLTVT.

The chain joins TRBV19 to TRBJ2-7, with D maybe TRBD2 (6 bases). The CDR3 is 13 residues long. CDR1 is LNHDA, CDR2 SQIVND, per germline (reference sequence). The V end lost 9 bases, the J end lost 7 bases, and 19 bases lay between the germline ends. The CDR3 nucleotides are TGTGCCAGCACCGGGGTCTCGGCGGGGGAGCAGTACTTC. This translates into CASTGVSAGEQYF.

V and J are TRBV10-1 and TRBJ2-3; TRBD2 might be the D (5 bases). Trimming pared 2 bases from V and 5 bases from J, leaving 17 bases between. Germline CDR1 and CDR2: WNHNN and SYGVQD (reference sequence). This CDR3 comprises 16 residues. The CDR3 loop is CASSEREFSGLDTQYF. CDR3 bases: TGCGCCAGCAGTGAGAGGGAGTTCTCGGGTTTAGATACGCAGTATTTT.

This clone occurred a few times. The rearrangement uses TRBV28 and TRBJ1-4, with 8 bases aligning to TRBD1. In germline, CDR1 is MDHEN, CDR2 SYDVKM. This CDR3 has 15 amino acids. Trimming took 0 bases from V and 7 from J; bases not matched to a gene: 4. The CDR3 reads CASSLWGTGSEKLFF. DNA of the CDR3: TGTGCCAGCAGTTTATGGGGGACAGGTAGTGAAAAACTGTTTTTT.

This chain links TRBV14 with TRBJ1-4; 9 bases agree with TRBD1. V trimming: 4 bases; J trimming: 8 bases; junction bases outside the gene matches: 5. Germline CDR1 SGHDN, CDR2 FVKESK. This CDR3 contains 14 residues. DNA of the CDR3: TGTGCCAGCAGCCCGGGACAGGGCAGCGAAAAACTGTTTTTT. Amino acid sequence: CASSPGQGSEKLFF.

The chain joins TRBV7-9 to TRBJ1-3; 10 bases line up with TRBD1. V was clipped by 5 bases and J by 0 bases; unmatched bases: 7. Germline V CDR1 and CDR2: SEHNR, FQNEAQ (reference sequence). This CDR3 is 17 amino acids long. The CDR3 region has the DNA TGTGCCAGCAGCCTCCCGGGACAGGGGAGCTCTGGAAACACCATATATTTT. As protein: CASSLPGQGSSGNTIYF.

The chain joins TRBV28 to TRBJ2-7, with D unresolved. V lost 5 bases, J lost 4 bases, and 6 bases lay in between. The CDR3 contains 11 residues. Looked up from germline, CDR1 is MDHEN and CDR2 is SYDVKM. CDR3 DNA sequence: TGTGCCAGCAGTGTCCGGTACGAGCAGTACTTC. It specifies CASSVRYEQYF.